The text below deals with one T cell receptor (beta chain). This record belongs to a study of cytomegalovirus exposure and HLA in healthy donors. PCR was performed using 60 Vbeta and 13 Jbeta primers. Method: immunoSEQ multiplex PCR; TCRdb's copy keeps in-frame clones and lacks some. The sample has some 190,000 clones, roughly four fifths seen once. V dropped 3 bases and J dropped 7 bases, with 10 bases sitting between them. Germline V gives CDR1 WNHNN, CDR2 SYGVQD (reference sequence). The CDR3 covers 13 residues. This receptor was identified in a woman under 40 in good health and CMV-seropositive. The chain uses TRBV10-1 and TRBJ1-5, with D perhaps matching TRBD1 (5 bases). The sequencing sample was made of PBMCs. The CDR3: CASSEGVSQPQHF. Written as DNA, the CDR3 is TGCGCCAGCAGTGAAGGGGTCAGCCAGCCCCAGCATTTT.